Following are 24 T cell receptor beta chains from one sample sequenced in a study of spatial heterogeneity in lung cancer. Time point reported: sample taken at primary tumor resection. The sequenced material consisted of unsorted whole RNA from tumor, nontumor lung or frozen PBMC. TCRdb processed the 5' RACE reads anew with MiXCR; each CDR3 protein has one entry. The repertoire holds 45,000 to 65,000 distinct CDR3 sequences, under 7.5% seen once, with roughly 2.7% in the top ten. The sample in question was PBMCs, obtained at surgery. These TCRs come from a female donor with early-stage non-small cell lung cancer.

This clonotype was counted only a few times. The chain has TRBV18 and TRBJ1-1, with D perhaps matching TRBD1 (6 bases). Trimming took off 5 bases at V and 5 bases at J, with 9 bases between the two ends. The CDR3 consists of 12 residues. Germline assignment: CDR1 KGHSH and CDR2 LQKENI. Here the CDR3 reads CASSTQGTEAFF. The CDR3 DNA is TGTGCCAGCTCAACGCAGGGGACTGAAGCTTTCTTT.

This clonotype was recorded many times. The J gene is TRBJ2-7, the V gene TRBV9; D is unclear. This CDR3 comprises 13 residues. V was shortened by 4 bases and J by 2 bases, with 10 bases between the two germline ends. Looked up from germline, CDR1 is SGDLS and CDR2 is YYNGEE. The CDR3 is CASSPSEPYEQYF. The CDR3 DNA sequence: TGTGCCAGCAGCCCCAGCGAACCCTACGAGCAGTACTTC.

There are many counts of this clonotype. This chain links TRBV29-1 with TRBJ2-7, with 9 bases aligning to TRBD2. Germline CDR1 is SQVTM and CDR2 is ANQGSEA. The CDR3 spans 13 residues. The junction had 5 bases not matched to a gene; V was cut back by 3 bases and J by 5 bases. CDR3 coding DNA: TGCAGCGTTGAGGCTAGCGGGGCCAACGAGCAGTACTTC. Translation: CSVEASGANEQYF.

There are a few counts of this clonotype. The chain has TRBV12-3 or TRBV12-4 and TRBJ2-1, with D possibly matching TRBD1 (5 bases). The CDR3 sequence is 15 residues long. Trimming stripped 3 bases from V and 2 bases from J, with 11 bases between. The CDR3 spells CASSFDGRAYNEQFF. DNA of the CDR3: TGTGCCAGCAGTTTTGACGGCAGGGCCTACAATGAGCAGTTCTTC.

This clonotype was seen ten or more times. The rearrangement uses TRBV19 and TRBJ2-2, with D hard to call. There are 17 residues in the CDR3. V lost 1 base, J lost 3 bases, and 15 bases lay in between. Germline loops: CDR1 LNHDA, CDR2 SQIVND (reference sequence). As DNA, the CDR3 is TGTGCCAGTAGTATAGTTAGGCACCTTGTCGACACCGGGGAGCTGTTTTTT. Protein sequence: CASSIVRHLVDTGELFF.

This chain joins TRBV7-2 and TRBJ2-1; D may correspond to TRBD1 or TRBD2 (6 bases each). The CDR3 runs 15 residues. CDR1 and CDR2 from the germline V gene are SGHTA and FQGNSA. V shed 1 base and J shed 9 bases, with 16 bases lying between them. CDR3 protein: CASSLGGGPDSEQFF. CDR3 DNA sequence: TGTGCCAGCAGCTTAGGTGGGGGGCCAGATAGTGAGCAGTTCTTC. Full variable domain (remainder filled in from reference TRBV7-2 and TRBJ2-1): GAGVSQSPSNKVTEKGKDVELRCDPISGHTALYWYRQSLGQGLEFLIYFQGNSAPDKSGLPSDRFSAERTGGSVSTLTIQRTQQEDSAVYLCASSLGGGPDSEQFFGPGTRLTVL.

The table lists this clonotype with a few counts. The V call is TRBV10-3, the J call TRBJ2-5; 11 positions agree with TRBD2. Unmatched junction bases numbered 11, after V lost 0 bases and J lost 2 bases. This CDR3 region has 19 residues. Germline V CDR1 and CDR2: ENHRY, SYGVKD. The DNA of the CDR3 is TGTGCCATCAGTGAGTCTGGAAACCTAGCGGGGGGTCCACAAGAGACCCAGTACTTC. Its protein product is CAISESGNLAGGPQETQYF.

This sequence joins TRBV7-9 and TRBJ1-4, with D perhaps matching TRBD1 (5 bases). In germline, CDR1 is SEHNR, CDR2 FQNEAQ (reference sequence). The CDR3 is made up of 15 amino acids. The V end lost 4 bases, the J end lost 5 bases, and 14 bases lay between the germline ends. In DNA, the CDR3 is TGTGCCAGCAGCTCGATTGAGGGGCGGAATGAAAAACTGTTTTTT. It is translated as CASSSIEGRNEKLFF.

This clonotype was detected a few times. V gene TRBV4-2 combines with J gene TRBJ2-3; TRBD1 or TRBD2 may be the D gene (6 bases each). V gave up 0 bases and J gave up 2 bases, with 9 bases separating them. CDR3 size: 15 residues. Germline V gives CDR1 LGHNA, CDR2 YNFKEQ. CDR3 coding DNA: TGTGCCAGCAGCCAAGATAGGGGGGTCACAGATACGCAGTATTTT. It yields the protein CASSQDRGVTDTQYF.

This clonotype was detected ten times or more. CDR3 sequence (DNA): TGTGCCAACCGGAGGGAGCCGCGAAGGGGACAGCCCCATCAGCCCCAGCATTTT. The encoded protein is CANRREPRRGQPHQPQHF. The chain has TRBV12-3 or TRBV12-4 and TRBJ1-5, with 7 bases that match TRBD1. The V and J ends lost 10 bases and 5 bases, in that order; junction bases with no gene match: 23. There are 18 residues in the CDR3.

This clonotype came up a few times. The V and J genes are TRBV19 and TRBJ2-6; D is unresolved. Per the germline V gene, CDR1 is LNHDA and CDR2 is SQIVND (reference sequence). This CDR3 has 17 residues. V lost 6 bases, J lost 0 bases, and 15 bases lay in between. The CDR3 loop reads CASRRATTLSGANVLTF. In nucleotides, the CDR3 is TGTGCCAGTAGGAGAGCGACCACTCTCTCTGGGGCCAACGTCCTGACTTTC.

This clonotype was recorded a few times. The chain couples TRBV5-1 to TRBJ2-1, with 10 bases identical to TRBD2. Germline V gene sequence: CDR1 SGHRS, CDR2 YFSETQ. V gave up 2 bases and J gave up 7 bases; unmatched junction bases: 3. The CDR3 contains 14 residues. CDR3 protein: CASSFSGGANEQFF. CDR3 DNA: TGCGCCAGCAGCTTCAGCGGGGGGGCTAATGAGCAGTTCTTC.

There are a few counts of this clonotype. The rearrangement uses TRBV12-3 or TRBV12-4 and TRBJ2-3; 7 bases line up with TRBD2. V shed 6 bases and J 3 bases; nucleotides not matched to a gene: 3. The CDR3 is 13 residues long. The CDR3 region has the DNA TGTGCCAGCAGCCGGGGGGAGACAGATACGCAGTATTTT. It translates to CASSRGETDTQYF.

This clonotype was seen at least ten times. The J gene is TRBJ1-5, the V gene TRBV6-5; D is undetermined. The CDR3 totals 15 residues. The germline V gene encodes CDR1 MNHEY and CDR2 SVGAGI. The V end was cut by 6 bases, the J end by 4 bases, with 16 bases between. The CDR3 DNA reads TGTGCCAGCAGCCCTAGACCTGGTTCGAATCAGCCCCAGCATTTT. It is translated as CASSPRPGSNQPQHF.

Many counts were recorded for this clonotype. V and J are TRBV20-1 and TRBJ2-3; 9 bases are shared with TRBD1. Germline CDR1 is DFQATT and CDR2 is SNEGSKA (reference sequence). The junction had 6 bases not matched to a gene; V was cut back by 5 bases and J by 3 bases. CDR3 length equals 14 residues. The CDR3 DNA reads as TGCAGTGCTCTTACAGGGGGCCGTACAGATACGCAGTATTTT. It codes for CSALTGGRTDTQYF.

The chain joins TRBV4-1 to TRBJ1-5; the D gene is possibly TRBD1 (5 bases). The CDR3 runs 16 residues. V shed 4 bases and J shed 0 bases, with 13 bases lying between them. CDR1 is MGHRA and CDR2 is YSYEKL in the germline V gene. In DNA form, the CDR3 reads TGCGCCAGCAGCCCGGGGCGAGGATATAGCAATCAGCCCCAGCATTTT. Translating it yields CASSPGRGYSNQPQHF.

The chain has TRBV28 and TRBJ1-1; D is uncertain. The CDR3 totals 13 residues. V was pared by 3 bases and J by 7 bases, with 12 bases between. CDR1 is MDHEN and CDR2 is SYDVKM in the germline V gene. Here the CDR3 DNA reads TGTGCCAGCAGTTTTGCTCAAATACGTGAAGCTTTCTTT. Translated, it gives CASSFAQIREAFF.

This clonotype was observed at least ten times. This chain uses TRBV29-1 with TRBJ1-2, with 9 positions matching TRBD1. The CDR3 covers 16 residues. V gave up 6 bases and J gave up 6 bases; unmatched junction bases: 17. Germline CDR1 is SQVTM and CDR2 is ANQGSEA. The CDR3 sequence: CSVDRDRVLGMDGYTF. The CDR3 bases are TGCAGCGTAGACCGGGACAGGGTACTTGGAATGGATGGCTACACCTTC. The complete variable domain, with remaining parts taken from reference TRBV29-1 and TRBJ1-2, reads SAVISQKPSRDICQRGTSLTIQCQVDSQVTMMFWYRQQPGQSLTLIATANQGSEATYESGFVIDKFPISRPNLTFSTLTVSNMSPEDSSIYLCSVDRDRVLGMDGYTFGSGTRLTVV.

The V gene is TRBV30, the J gene TRBJ1-2, with 7 positions matching TRBD1. CDR3 length: 14 amino acids. V shed 2 bases and J 4 bases; nucleotides not matched to a gene: 7. Per the germline V gene, CDR1 is GTSNPN and CDR2 is SVGIG (reference sequence). CDR3 in DNA: TGTGCCTGGAGTCAAGACAGGGCGATCTATGGCTACACCTTC. This sequence encodes CAWSQDRAIYGYTF.

This clonotype was seen at least ten times. This rearrangement joins TRBV7-2 to TRBJ2-7; D possibly matches TRBD1 or TRBD2 (5 bases each). V gave up 5 bases and J gave up 6 bases, with 29 bases separating them. Germline V gene lookup returns CDR1 SGHTA and CDR2 FQGNSA. This CDR3 has 18 amino acids. DNA for the CDR3: TGTGCCAGCAGCACCCGCCTTGTGGGCAGGGTAAAAAGCGGCGAGCAGTACTTC. Protein sequence: CASSTRLVGRVKSGEQYF.

This clonotype was observed at least ten times. The rearrangement links TRBV18 to TRBJ2-7; the match to TRBD1 covers 8 bases. Losses at the gene ends were 3 bases for V and 12 bases for J; bases not matched to a gene: 4. The CDR3 extends over 11 amino acids. From germline, CDR1 is KGHSH and CDR2 LQKENI. As DNA, the CDR3 is TGTGCCAGCTCACCGGGGACAGGCCCGTACTTC. Its translation: CASSPGTGPYF.

This clonotype was picked up a small number of times. J is TRBJ2-7 and V is TRBV7-9; D ambiguous. Between the trimmed V and J ends, which lost 5 bases and 3 bases, there was a span of 11 bases. Germline CDR1 SEHNR, CDR2 FQNEAQ (reference sequence). There are 13 residues in the CDR3. As DNA, the CDR3 is TGTGCCAGCAGCCCCATCCAGTTCTACGAGCAGTACTTC. Protein: CASSPIQFYEQYF.

This clonotype was seen ten or more times. V gene TRBV7-6 combines with J gene TRBJ1-5; TRBD1 matches 11 bases. Germline CDR1 SGHVS, CDR2 FNYEAQ. V trimming: 5 bases; J trimming: 8 bases; junction bases outside the gene matches: 5. The CDR3 consists of 14 residues. CDR3 residues: CASSRDRGFKPQHF. In DNA, the CDR3 is TGTGCCAGCAGCCGGGACAGGGGGTTCAAGCCCCAGCATTTT.

This clonotype was seen a handful of times. The chain has TRBV5-8 and TRBJ2-6; D remains ambiguous. The CDR3 spans 13 residues. The germline V gene has CDR1 SGHTS and CDR2 YDEGEE. V dropped 1 base and J dropped 4 bases, with 3 bases sitting between them. The CDR3 is CASSLPGANVLTF. In DNA, the CDR3 is TGTGCCAGCAGCTTGCCGGGGGCCAACGTCCTGACTTTC.